This T cell receptor beta chain was sequenced in a study of T cells in Graves' hyperthyroidism and ophthalmopathy. The CDR3 consists of 15 residues. Germline CDR1 is SEHNR and CDR2 is FQNEAQ (reference sequence). Trimming stripped 6 bases from V and 3 bases from J, with 18 bases between. TCR beta CDR3 sequences were amplified from RNA transcripts. During a first-round RT-PCR of the TCR CDR3, the HTBI primer set was used. Using its own MiXCR run on the multiplex PCR reads, TCRdb lists one record per CDR3 protein. In the table there are fewer than 350,000 distinct CDR3 sequences, around 20% of which are singletons. This clonotype was counted at least ten times.

The TCR originated in a woman aged 50 to 65 with Graves' hyperthyroidism. The specimen sequenced was blood. The rearrangement uses TRBV7-9 and TRBJ2-7; D is possibly TRBD1 (6 bases). CDR3 in amino acids: CASSLTGSKDYEQYF. CDR3 DNA: TGTGCCAGCAGTCTTACAGGGTCGAAAGACTACGAGCAGTACTTC.